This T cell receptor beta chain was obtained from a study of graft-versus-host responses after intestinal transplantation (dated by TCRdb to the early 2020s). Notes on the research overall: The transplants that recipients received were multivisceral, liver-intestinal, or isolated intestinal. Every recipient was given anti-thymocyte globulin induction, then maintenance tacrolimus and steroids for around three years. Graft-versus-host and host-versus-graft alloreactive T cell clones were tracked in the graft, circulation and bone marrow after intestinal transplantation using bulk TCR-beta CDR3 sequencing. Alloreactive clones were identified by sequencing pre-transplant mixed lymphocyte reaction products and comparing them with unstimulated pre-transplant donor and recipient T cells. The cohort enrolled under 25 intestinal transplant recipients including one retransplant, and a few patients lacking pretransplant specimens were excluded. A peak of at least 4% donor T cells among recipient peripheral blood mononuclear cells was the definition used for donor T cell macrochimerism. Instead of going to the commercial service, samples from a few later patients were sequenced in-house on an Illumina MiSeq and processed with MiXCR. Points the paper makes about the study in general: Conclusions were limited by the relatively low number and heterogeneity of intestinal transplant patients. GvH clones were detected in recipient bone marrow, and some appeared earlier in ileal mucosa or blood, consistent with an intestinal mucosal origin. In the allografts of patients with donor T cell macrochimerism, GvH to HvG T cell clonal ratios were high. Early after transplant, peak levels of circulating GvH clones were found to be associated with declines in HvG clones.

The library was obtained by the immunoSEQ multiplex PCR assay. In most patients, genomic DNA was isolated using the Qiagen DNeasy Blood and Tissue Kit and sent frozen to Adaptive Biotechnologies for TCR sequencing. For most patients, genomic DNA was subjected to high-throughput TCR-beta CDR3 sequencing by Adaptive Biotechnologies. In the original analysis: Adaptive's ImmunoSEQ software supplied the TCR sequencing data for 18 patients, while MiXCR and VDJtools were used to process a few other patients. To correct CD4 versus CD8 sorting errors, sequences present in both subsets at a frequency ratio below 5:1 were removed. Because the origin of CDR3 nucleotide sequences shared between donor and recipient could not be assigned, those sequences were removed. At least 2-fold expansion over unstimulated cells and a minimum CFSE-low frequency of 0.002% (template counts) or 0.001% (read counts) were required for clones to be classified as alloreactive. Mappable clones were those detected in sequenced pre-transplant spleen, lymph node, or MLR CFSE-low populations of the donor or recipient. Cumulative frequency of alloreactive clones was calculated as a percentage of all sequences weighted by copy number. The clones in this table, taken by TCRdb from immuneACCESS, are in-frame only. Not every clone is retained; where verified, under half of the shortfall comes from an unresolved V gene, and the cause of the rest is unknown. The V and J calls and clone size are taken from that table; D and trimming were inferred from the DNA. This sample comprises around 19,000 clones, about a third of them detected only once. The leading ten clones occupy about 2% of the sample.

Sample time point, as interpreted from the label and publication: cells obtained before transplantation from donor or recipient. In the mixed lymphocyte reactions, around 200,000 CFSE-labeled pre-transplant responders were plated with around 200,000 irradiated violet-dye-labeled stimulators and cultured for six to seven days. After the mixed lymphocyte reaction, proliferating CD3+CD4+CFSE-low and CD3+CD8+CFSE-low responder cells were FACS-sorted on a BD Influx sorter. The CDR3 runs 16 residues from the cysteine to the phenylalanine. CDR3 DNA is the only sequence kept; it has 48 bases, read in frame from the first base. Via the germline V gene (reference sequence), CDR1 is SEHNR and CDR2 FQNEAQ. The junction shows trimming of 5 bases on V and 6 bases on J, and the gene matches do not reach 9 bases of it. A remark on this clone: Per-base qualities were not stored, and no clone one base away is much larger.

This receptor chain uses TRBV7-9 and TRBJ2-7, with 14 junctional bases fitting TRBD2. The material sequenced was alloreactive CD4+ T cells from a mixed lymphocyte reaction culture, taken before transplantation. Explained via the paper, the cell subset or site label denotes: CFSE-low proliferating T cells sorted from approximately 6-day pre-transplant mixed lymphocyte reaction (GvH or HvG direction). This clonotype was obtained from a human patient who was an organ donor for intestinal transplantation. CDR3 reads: CASSLTGTSGRVEQYF. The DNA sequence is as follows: TGTGCCAGCAGCCTCACGGGGACTAGCGGGAGAGTCGAGCAGTACTTC.